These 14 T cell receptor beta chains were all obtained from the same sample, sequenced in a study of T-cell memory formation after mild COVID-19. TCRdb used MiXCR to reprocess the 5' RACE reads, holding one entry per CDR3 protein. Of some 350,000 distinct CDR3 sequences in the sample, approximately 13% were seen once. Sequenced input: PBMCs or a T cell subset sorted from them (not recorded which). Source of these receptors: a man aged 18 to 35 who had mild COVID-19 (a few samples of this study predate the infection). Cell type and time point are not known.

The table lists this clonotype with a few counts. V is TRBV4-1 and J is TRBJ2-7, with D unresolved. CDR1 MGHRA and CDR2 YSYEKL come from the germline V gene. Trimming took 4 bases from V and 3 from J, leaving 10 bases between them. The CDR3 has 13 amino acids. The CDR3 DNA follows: TGCGCCAGCAGCCCCGGGTGGGGCTACGAGCAGTACTTC. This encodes CASSPGWGYEQYF.

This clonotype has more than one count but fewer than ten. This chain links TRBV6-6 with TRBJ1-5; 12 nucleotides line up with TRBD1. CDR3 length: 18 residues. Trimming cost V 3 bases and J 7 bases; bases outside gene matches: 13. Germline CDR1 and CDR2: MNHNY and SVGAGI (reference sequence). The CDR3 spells CASSYFAPGQGAKQPQHF. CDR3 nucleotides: TGTGCCAGCAGTTATTTCGCCCCGGGACAGGGGGCGAAGCAGCCCCAGCATTTT.

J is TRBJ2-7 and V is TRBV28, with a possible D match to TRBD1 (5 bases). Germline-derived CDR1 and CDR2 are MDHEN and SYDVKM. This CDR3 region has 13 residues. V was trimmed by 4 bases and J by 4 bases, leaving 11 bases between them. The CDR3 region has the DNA TGTGCCAGCAGTTACGGACACTCTTACGAGCAGTACGTC. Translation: CASSYGHSYEQYV.

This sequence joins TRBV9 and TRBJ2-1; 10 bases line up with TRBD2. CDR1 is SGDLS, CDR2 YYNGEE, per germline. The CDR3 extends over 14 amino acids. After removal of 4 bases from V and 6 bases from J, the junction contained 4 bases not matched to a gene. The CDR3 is CASSIRTSGNEQFF. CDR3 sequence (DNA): TGTGCCAGCAGCATCCGGACTAGCGGCAATGAGCAGTTCTTC.

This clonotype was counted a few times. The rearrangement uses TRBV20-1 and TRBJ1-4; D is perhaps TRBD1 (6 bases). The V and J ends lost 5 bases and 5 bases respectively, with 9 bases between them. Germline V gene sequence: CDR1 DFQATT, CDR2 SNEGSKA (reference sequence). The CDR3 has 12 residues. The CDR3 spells CSAEQGNEKLFF. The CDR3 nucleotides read TGCAGTGCTGAACAGGGAAATGAAAAACTGTTTTTT.

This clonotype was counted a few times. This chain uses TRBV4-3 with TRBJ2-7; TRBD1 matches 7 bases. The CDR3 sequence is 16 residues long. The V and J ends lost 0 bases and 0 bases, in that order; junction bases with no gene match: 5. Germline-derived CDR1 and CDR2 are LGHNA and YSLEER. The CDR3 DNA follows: TGCGCCAGCAGCCAAGAGATCGGGGACAGCTCCTACGAGCAGTACTTC. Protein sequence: CASSQEIGDSSYEQYF.

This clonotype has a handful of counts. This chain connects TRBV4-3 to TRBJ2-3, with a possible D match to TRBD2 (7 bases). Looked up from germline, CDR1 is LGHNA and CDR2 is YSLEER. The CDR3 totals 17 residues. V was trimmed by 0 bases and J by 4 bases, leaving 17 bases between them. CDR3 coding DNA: TGCGCCAGCAGCCAAGACGTGGAGGGGGGGTCATCAGATACGCAGTATTTT. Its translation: CASSQDVEGGSSDTQYF.

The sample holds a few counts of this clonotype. The CDR3 region is CASSPDRAYYNEQFF. For the CDR3, the DNA is TGTGCCAGCAGCCCCGACAGGGCTTACTACAATGAGCAGTTCTTC. This sequence joins TRBV7-6 and TRBJ2-1; 7 bases align to TRBD1. The length of the CDR3 is 15 residues. Per germline, CDR1 SGHVS and CDR2 FNYEAQ. With 5 bases clipped from V and 3 bases from J, the junction kept 7 bases outside the gene matches.

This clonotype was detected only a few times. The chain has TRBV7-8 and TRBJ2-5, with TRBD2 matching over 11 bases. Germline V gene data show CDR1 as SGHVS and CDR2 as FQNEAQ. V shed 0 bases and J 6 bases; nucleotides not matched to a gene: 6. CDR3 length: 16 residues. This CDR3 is CASSLAATSGEKTQYF. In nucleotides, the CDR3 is TGTGCCAGCAGCTTAGCTGCGACTAGCGGGGAAAAGACCCAGTACTTC. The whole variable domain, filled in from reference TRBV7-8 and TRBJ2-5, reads GAGVSQSPRYKVAKRGQDVALRCDPISGHVSLFWYQQALGQGPEFLTYFQNEAQLDKSGLPSDRFFAERPEGSVSTLKIQRTQQEDSAVYLCASSLAATSGEKTQYFGPGTRLLVL.

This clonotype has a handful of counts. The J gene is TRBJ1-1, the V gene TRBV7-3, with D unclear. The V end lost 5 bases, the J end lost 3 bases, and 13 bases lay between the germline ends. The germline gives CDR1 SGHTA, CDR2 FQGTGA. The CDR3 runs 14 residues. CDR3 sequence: CASSPLGIDTEAFF. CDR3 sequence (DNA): TGTGCCAGCAGCCCCCTCGGCATAGACACTGAAGCTTTCTTT.

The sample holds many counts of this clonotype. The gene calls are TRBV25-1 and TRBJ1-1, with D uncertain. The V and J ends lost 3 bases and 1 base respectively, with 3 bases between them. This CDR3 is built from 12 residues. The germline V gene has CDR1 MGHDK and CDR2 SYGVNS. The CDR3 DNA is TGTGCCAGCAGTGAGCCGAACACTGAAGCTTTCTTT. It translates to CASSEPNTEAFF.

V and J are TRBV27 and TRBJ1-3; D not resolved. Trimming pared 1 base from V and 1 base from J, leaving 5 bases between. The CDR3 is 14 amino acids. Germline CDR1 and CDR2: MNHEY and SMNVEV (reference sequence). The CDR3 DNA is TGTGCCAGCAGTTTATTAGGATCTGGAAACACCATATATTTT. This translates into CASSLLGSGNTIYF.

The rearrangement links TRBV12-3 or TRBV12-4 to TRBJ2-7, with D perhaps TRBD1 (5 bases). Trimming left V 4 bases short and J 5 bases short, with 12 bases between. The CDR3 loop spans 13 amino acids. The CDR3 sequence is CASSSWAGNEQYV. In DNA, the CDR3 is TGTGCCAGCAGTTCCTGGGCAGGGAACGAGCAGTACGTC.

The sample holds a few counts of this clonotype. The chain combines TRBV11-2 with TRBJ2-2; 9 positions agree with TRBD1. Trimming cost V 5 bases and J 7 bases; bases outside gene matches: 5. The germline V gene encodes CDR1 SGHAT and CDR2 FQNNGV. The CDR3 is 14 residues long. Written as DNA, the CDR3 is TGTGCCAGCAGCCGGACAGGGGATCACGGGGAGCTGTTTTTT. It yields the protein CASSRTGDHGELFF.